This T cell receptor (beta chain) was recorded in a study of CD8 T cells in Susac syndrome. An input of about 0.5 to 1 ug of RNA was subjected to reverse transcription using random hexamers. TCR beta CDR3 was amplified by immunoSEQ covering 54 Vbeta and 13 Jbeta. In TCRdb, the immunoSEQ multiplex PCR reads were re-called with MiXCR into one record per CDR3 protein. The table shows a few hundred thousand distinct CDR3 sequences, with 92% occurring only once. TCR beta was sequenced from blood CD8+ and CD4+ T cells. TEMRA cells were enriched by FACS, while CD8+ and CD4+ T cells were obtained through a negative isolation that was performed magnetically. CDR3 length: 15 residues. The V gene's germline CDR1 is MNHEY and CDR2 SVGAGI. Trimming left V 6 bases short and J 2 bases short, with 16 bases between.

The TCR comes from a human donor with multiple sclerosis. Sequencing was done on a sample of CD8+ T cells from PBMCs. The chain links TRBV6-5 to TRBJ1-2; tentative D call: TRBD1 (5 bases). Here the CDR3 DNA reads TGTGCCAGCAGACCAACCCCATGGGGCAACTATGGCTACACCTTC. This encodes CASRPTPWGNYGYTF.